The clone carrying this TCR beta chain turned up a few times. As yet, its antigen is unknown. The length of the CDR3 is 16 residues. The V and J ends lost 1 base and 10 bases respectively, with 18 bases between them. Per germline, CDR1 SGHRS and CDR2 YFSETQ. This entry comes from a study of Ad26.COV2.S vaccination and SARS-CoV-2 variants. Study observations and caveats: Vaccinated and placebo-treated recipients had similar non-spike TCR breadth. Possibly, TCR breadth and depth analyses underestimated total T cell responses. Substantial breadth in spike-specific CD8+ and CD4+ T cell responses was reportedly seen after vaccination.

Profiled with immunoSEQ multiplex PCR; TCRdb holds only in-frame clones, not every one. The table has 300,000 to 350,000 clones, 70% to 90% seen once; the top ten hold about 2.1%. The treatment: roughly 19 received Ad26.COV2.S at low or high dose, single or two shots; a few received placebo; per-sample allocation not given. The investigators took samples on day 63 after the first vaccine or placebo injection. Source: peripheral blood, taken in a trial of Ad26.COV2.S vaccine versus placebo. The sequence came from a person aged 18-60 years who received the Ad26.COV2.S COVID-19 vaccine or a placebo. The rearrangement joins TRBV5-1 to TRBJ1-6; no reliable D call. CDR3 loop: CASSLLPAGSQSPLHF. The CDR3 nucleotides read TGCGCCAGCAGCTTGTTGCCTGCAGGATCCCAGTCACCCCTCCACTTT.